Described below is a single T cell receptor beta chain sequence and its context. Its antigen is not identified. This entry is derived from a study of cytomegalovirus exposure and HLA in healthy donors. Points from the study as a whole: Analysis was carried out at a later point, and it linked a missense DCLRE1C variant to TCR beta V- and J-gene trimming. The study flagged 150 to 200 TCR beta chains as cytomegalovirus-associated.

PCR employed 60 Vbeta and 13 Jbeta primers. Generated by immunoSEQ multiplex PCR, the TCRdb table keeps only in-frame clones and is missing some. The table records about 160,000 clones, 85% of them present only once. CDR3 length: 16 amino acids. V lost 1 base to trimming and J lost 4 bases; unmatched junction nucleotides: 6. Germline loops: CDR1 SGHAT, CDR2 FQNNGV. J is TRBJ2-3 and V is TRBV11-2; TRBD2 aligns across 9 bases. The sequenced material came from PBMCs. The sequence was collected from a man aged 18 to 30 in good health and CMV-seropositive. The CDR3 nucleotides are TGTGCCAGCAGCTTAGTTTCTAGCGGGGTCTCAGATACGCAGTATTTT. Protein sequence: CASSLVSSGVSDTQYF.